The 18 T cell receptor beta chains presented below share a single source sample, sequenced in a study of immune cell composition in non-small cell lung cancer. Profiled with immunoSEQ multiplex PCR; TCRdb holds only in-frame clones, not every one. The top ten hold around 15% of the sample, which has about 4,900 clones, 55% to 75% seen once. Normal lung sampling was at least 3 cm from the tumour, as distant as possible. Sequenced material: non-adjacent lung tissue. These receptors were obtained from a human donor with non-small cell lung cancer.

With regard to this clone: Additional DNA sequences in this sample encode the identical CDR3. The J gene is TRBJ2-7, the V gene TRBV6-1, with D perhaps TRBD2 (5 bases). The CDR3 contains 13 residues. Looked up from germline, CDR1 is MNHNS and CDR2 is SASEGT. V gave up 1 base and J gave up 2 bases, with 6 bases separating them. CDR3 protein: CASSEDGTYEQYF. CDR3 in DNA: TGTGCCAGCAGTGAAGACGGGACCTACGAGCAGTACTTC.

V usage is TRBV5-6 and J usage is TRBJ1-1; D is uncertain. V lost 5 bases to trimming and J lost 1 base, with 12 bases between them. CDR1 SGHDT and CDR2 YYEEEE come from the germline V gene. CDR3 size: 14 residues. CDR3 loop: CASSPGGSNTEAFF. CDR3 coding DNA: TGTGCCAGCAGTCCCGGCGGATCGAACACTGAAGCTTTCTTT. Using reference TRBV5-6 and TRBJ1-1 for the parts outside the CDR3, the full variable domain is DAGVTQSPTHLIKTRGQQVTLRCSPKSGHDTVSWYQQALGQGPQFIFQYYEEEERQRGNFPDRFSGHQFPNYSSELNVNALLLGDSALYLCASSPGGSNTEAFFGQGTRLTVV.

Written as DNA, the CDR3 is TGTGCCAGCAGCTTAGAAGGTGCGCTAGCGGGAGTTTTCGAGCAGTACTTC. Its protein is CASSLEGALAGVFEQYF. This sequence joins TRBV7-9 and TRBJ2-7, with 10 nucleotides matching TRBD2. The CDR3 sequence is 17 residues long. The ends lost 1 base at V and 6 bases at J; junction bases unmatched: 12. Germline V CDR1 and CDR2: SEHNR, FQNEAQ (reference sequence).

This clone was recorded a few times. The chain has TRBV5-4 and TRBJ2-2; D might be TRBD2 (6 bases). Trimming removed 0 bases at V and 7 bases at J, with 10 bases between. The germline CDR1 and CDR2 sequences are SGHNT and YYREEE (reference sequence). The CDR3 extends over 14 amino acids. For the CDR3, the DNA is TGTGCCAGCAGCTTGGATTGGGGGGTCGGGGAGCTGTTTTTT. It encodes CASSLDWGVGELFF.

V gene TRBV30 combines with J gene TRBJ2-1, with a weak D call TRBD2 (5 bases). The CDR3 loop spans 11 amino acids. Germline-derived CDR1 and CDR2 are GTSNPN and SVGIG (reference sequence). V lost 3 bases and J 10 bases, leaving 10 bases between the germline ends. The chain's CDR3 is CAWRDFHEQFF. The CDR3 bases are TGTGCCTGGAGGGACTTTCACGAGCAGTTCTTC.

This clone showed up just a few times. The rearrangement joins TRBV6-5 to TRBJ2-2, with TRBD2 identical over 10 bases. With V trimmed by 2 bases and J by 5 bases, 2 bases remained unmatched. Germline lookup yields CDR1 MNHEY and CDR2 SVGAGI. The CDR3 covers 15 residues. In DNA form, the CDR3 reads TGTGCCAGCAGTTACATAGCGGGAGGTACCGGGGAGCTGTTTTTT. Residues: CASSYIAGGTGELFF.

The rearrangement uses TRBV27 and TRBJ1-4; the D gene is possibly TRBD1 (5 bases). The V end was cut by 0 bases, the J end by 5 bases, with 16 bases between. This CDR3 is built from 17 residues. Germline V gene lookup returns CDR1 MNHEY and CDR2 SMNVEV (reference sequence). CDR3: CASSLSEGSEANEKLFF. In DNA form, the CDR3 reads TGTGCCAGCAGTTTATCGGAGGGGTCTGAGGCCAATGAAAAACTGTTTTTT.

This chain uses TRBV11-2 with TRBJ2-7; D unresolved. The CDR3 covers 12 residues. V was pared by 3 bases and J by 3 bases, with 6 bases between. Germline V lookup: CDR1 SGHAT, CDR2 FQNNGV. The CDR3 loop reads CASSLGRYEQYF. The DNA for the CDR3 is TGTGCCAGCAGCTTGGGCCGCTACGAGCAGTACTTC.

Concerning this clone itself: The junction departs from the called germline gene at one end, perhaps through a read error. The V call is TRBV2, the J call TRBJ2-7; no clear D gene. Per the germline V gene, CDR1 is SNHLY and CDR2 is FYNNEI. The CDR3 extends over 13 amino acids. The CDR3 here is CASREGSSYEQYF. Written as DNA, the CDR3 is TGTGCCAGCAGGGAAGGCAGCTCCTACGAGCAGTACTTC.

J is TRBJ1-1 and V is TRBV7-8, with a tentative D call TRBD1 (6 bases). Per the germline V gene, CDR1 is SGHVS and CDR2 is FQNEAQ. The ends were cut back, 1 base at V and 7 bases at J, with 13 bases in the middle. The CDR3 contains 14 residues. The CDR3 DNA sequence: TGTGCCAGCAGCTTAGACAGGGTAGGCAATGAAGCTTTCTTT. This codes for CASSLDRVGNEAFF.

This clone was recorded only once. V gene TRBV14 combines with J gene TRBJ2-5; tentative D call: TRBD2 (5 bases). This CDR3 region has 15 residues. CDR1 SGHDN and CDR2 FVKESK come from the germline V gene. With 1 base removed from V and 5 bases from J, the gap between germline ends came to 14 bases. CDR3 sequence: CASSQVPTRAETQYF. The CDR3 nucleotides read TGTGCCAGCAGCCAAGTTCCCACTAGAGCCGAGACCCAGTACTTC. Variable domain in full (rest from reference TRBV14 and TRBJ2-5): EAGVTQFPSHSVIEKGQTVTLRCDPISGHDNLYWYRRVMGKEIKFLLHFVKESKQDESGMPNNRFLAERTGGTYSTLKVQPAELEDSGVYFCASSQVPTRAETQYFGPGTRLLVL.

This CDR3 reads CATSRGLERRTDTQYF. The CDR3 nucleotides are TGTGCCACCAGCAGGGGACTCGAGCGACGCACAGATACGCAGTATTTT. The V call is TRBV15, the J call TRBJ2-3, with a tentative D call TRBD2 (6 bases). CDR3 length: 16 amino acids. Germline CDR1 reads LNHNV; CDR2 reads YYDKDF (reference sequence). V shed 3 bases and J shed 1 base, with 14 bases lying between them. The variable domain in full, completed from reference TRBV15 and TRBJ2-3, reads DAMVIQNPRYQVTQFGKPVTLSCSQTLNHNVMYWYQQKSSQAPKLLFHYYDKDFNNEADTPDNFQSRRPNTSFCFLDIRSPGLGDTAMYLCATSRGLERRTDTQYFGPGTRLTVL.

The V gene is TRBV9, the J gene TRBJ2-7, with 9 bases matching TRBD2. The ends lost 4 bases at V and 5 bases at J; junction bases unmatched: 7. The CDR3 contains 14 residues. Germline CDR1 SGDLS, CDR2 YYNGEE. CDR3 sequence reads: CASSPRVAGDEQYF. The DNA for the CDR3 is TGTGCCAGCAGCCCCAGGGTAGCGGGAGACGAGCAGTACTTC.

The chain recombines TRBV28 with TRBJ1-2, with D possibly TRBD1 on 6 matching bases. The CDR3 length is 14 residues. CDR1 and CDR2 (germline): MDHEN, SYDVKM. The ends were cut back, 5 bases at V and 4 bases at J, with 14 bases in the middle. The CDR3 sequence is CASSTPDSFYGYTF. Here the CDR3 DNA reads TGTGCCAGCAGTACTCCGGACAGTTTCTATGGCTACACCTTC.

V usage is TRBV7-9 and J usage is TRBJ2-3, with D maybe TRBD1 (5 bases). The germline gives CDR1 SEHNR, CDR2 FQNEAQ (reference sequence). The CDR3 extends over 14 amino acids. V was pared by 1 base and J by 4 bases, with 9 bases between. Here the CDR3 DNA reads TGTGCCAGCAGCTTAGTCGCAGGGCCAGATACGCAGTATTTT. Protein product: CASSLVAGPDTQYF.

In this sample, this clone turned up once. The chain carries TRBV6-1 and TRBJ2-7; 9 bases fit TRBD1. V gave up 4 bases and J gave up 5 bases; unmatched junction bases: 9. The CDR3 has 15 residues. The germline gives CDR1 MNHNS, CDR2 SASEGT. CDR3 loop: CASSGEQGARNEQYF. DNA of the CDR3: TGTGCCAGCAGTGGCGAACAGGGGGCGCGAAACGAGCAGTACTTC.

The gene calls are TRBV6-1 and TRBJ2-1; D gene uncertain. In germline, CDR1 is MNHNS, CDR2 SASEGT. CDR3 length: 16 amino acids. V dropped 4 bases and J dropped 4 bases, with 17 bases sitting between them. The CDR3: CASSVRYWAEYNEQFF. DNA for the CDR3: TGTGCCAGCAGTGTCAGGTATTGGGCAGAGTACAATGAGCAGTTCTTC.

This chain joins TRBV5-1 and TRBJ2-1; a possible D gene is TRBD2 (5 bases). This CDR3 is built from 16 residues. The germline gives CDR1 SGHRS, CDR2 YFSETQ. V lost 0 bases and J lost 1, with 11 bases in between. As DNA, the CDR3 is TGCGCCAGCAGCTTGGAGGCCCGAGGGTCCTACAATGAGCAGTTCTTC. Translating it yields CASSLEARGSYNEQFF.